Listed below are T cell receptor beta chains from one sample, sequenced in a study of T cells in Graves' hyperthyroidism and ophthalmopathy. TCRdb used MiXCR to reprocess the multiplex PCR reads, holding one entry per CDR3 protein. This sample has about 300,000 distinct CDR3 sequences; roughly 15% occur once, and the top ten carry 7% to 8.5%. Sequenced input: blood. These receptors came from a woman between 25 and 40 years old with Graves' hyperthyroidism that later progressed to Graves' ophthalmopathy. Both conserved end residues are part of each CDR3. The D gene is left open where the match is weak. Size is stated for part of the rows, as once, few or many counts, or as a class when the clone is expanded.

j_gene,abundance,d_gene,v_gene,CDR3aa,CDR3nt
TRBJ2-2,many,.,TRBV6-1,CASRHRRMNTGELFF,TGTGCCAGCAGGCACCGGCGAATGAACACCGGGGAGCTGTTTTTT
TRBJ2-7,many,.,TRBV20-1,CSAKIIYEQYF,TGCAGTGCTAAGATCATCTACGAGCAGTACTTC
TRBJ1-4,.,.,TRBV27,CASSPSVSPRKLFF,TGTGCCAGCAGTCCCTCCGTCAGCCCCCGCAAACTGTTTTTT
TRBJ1-4,.,TRBD1,TRBV6-1,CASTSYRTGSTPGEKLFF,TGTGCCAGCACCTCCTACCGGACAGGTTCCACCCCCGGGGAAAAACTGTTTTTT
TRBJ2-2,many,.,TRBV6-1,CASRASGELFF,TGTGCCAGCAGGGCGTCCGGGGAGCTGTTTTTT
TRBJ2-4,few,.,TRBV4-3,CASSQVGLAATGENIQYF,TGCGCCAGCAGCCAAGTGGGGTTAGCGGCAACTGGAGAAAACATTCAGTACTTC
TRBJ1-2,many,TRBD1,TRBV6-2/TRBV6-3,CASLTGTENGYTF,TGTGCCAGCCTAACCGGGACAGAGAATGGCTACACCTTC
TRBJ1-2,.,.,TRBV20-1,CSARMAQEGYTF,TGCAGTGCTAGAATGGCGCAAGAAGGCTACACCTTC
TRBJ1-1,many,.,TRBV11-2,CASSLALSWTEAFF,TGTGCCAGCAGCTTAGCACTGAGCTGGACTGAAGCTTTCTTT
TRBJ2-1,.,.,TRBV7-3,CASSLSSGNEQFF,TGTGCCAGCAGCCTATCTAGTGGCAATGAGCAGTTCTTC
TRBJ2-7,many,.,TRBV7-8,CASSLAHATYEQYF,TGTGCCAGCAGCTTAGCACACGCAACCTACGAGCAGTACTTC
TRBJ2-1,many,TRBD1,TRBV29-1,CSAWDRASYNEQFF,TGCAGCGCCTGGGACAGAGCCAGCTACAATGAGCAGTTCTTC
TRBJ2-1,few,.,TRBV27,CASSLSRTGSSYNEQFF,TGTGCCAGCAGTTTATCTAGAACGGGAAGCTCCTACAATGAGCAGTTCTTC
TRBJ1-2,.,.,TRBV28,CASSLRDRVIYGYTF,TGTGCCAGCAGTTTACGGGACCGGGTGATCTATGGCTACACCTTC
TRBJ1-1,many,TRBD1,TRBV20-1,CSAKGQAPRDTEAFF,TGCAGTGCTAAGGGACAGGCCCCAAGGGACACTGAAGCTTTCTTT
TRBJ2-5,many,.,TRBV7-9,CASRGIDQYF,TGTGCCAGCAGGGGTATTGACCAGTACTTC
TRBJ1-1,.,.,TRBV15,CATSRPGGGPWDTEAFF,TGTGCCACCAGCAGACCCGGGGGGGGGCCGTGGGACACTGAAGCTTTCTTT
TRBJ2-5,many,TRBD1,TRBV28,CASSSGTGMLETQYF,TGTGCCAGCAGTTCCGGGACAGGGATGTTGGAGACCCAGTACTTC
TRBJ1-2,many,.,TRBV28,CASSFPGFWRGYTF,TGTGCCAGCAGTTTTCCCGGGTTCTGGAGGGGCTACACCTTC
TRBJ2-7,many,.,TRBV27,CASSLKAPVSHEQYF,TGTGCCAGCAGTTTAAAGGCCCCGGTCTCCCACGAGCAGTACTTC
TRBJ1-4,.,.,TRBV20-1,CSARASNEKLFF,TGCAGTGCTAGAGCCAGTAATGAAAAACTGTTTTTT
TRBJ2-2,few,.,TRBV27,CASSRGLNTGELFF,TGTGCCAGCAGTAGGGGCCTCAACACCGGGGAGCTGTTTTTT
TRBJ2-7,many,TRBD1,TRBV4-2,CASSQDSSGQGYEQYF,TGTGCCAGCAGCCAAGATTCATCGGGACAGGGCTACGAGCAGTACTTC
TRBJ2-3,.,TRBD2,TRBV29-1,CSEAGESTDTQYF,TGCAGCGAAGCGGGGGAAAGCACAGATACGCAGTATTTT
TRBJ2-1,few,TRBD2,TRBV5-1,CASSPSSGRLYNEQFF,TGCGCCAGCAGCCCTTCAAGCGGGAGACTTTACAATGAGCAGTTCTTC
TRBJ1-5,many,TRBD1,TRBV20-1,CSAGSGGKGNQPQHF,TGCAGTGCTGGATCAGGGGGTAAGGGCAATCAGCCCCAGCATTTT
TRBJ2-2,.,TRBD1,TRBV6-1,CAGSLVQGAGTGELFF,TGTGCCGGCAGCCTAGTTCAGGGGGCGGGAACCGGGGAGCTGTTTTTT
TRBJ2-5,.,TRBD2,TRBV20-1,CSAFSPGGRETQYF,TGCAGTGCCTTCTCCCCGGGCGGGAGGGAGACCCAGTACTTC
TRBJ1-4,many,TRBD1,TRBV6-6,CASSYAGGGEKLFF,TGTGCCAGCAGTTACGCAGGGGGAGGTGAAAAACTGTTTTTT
TRBJ2-3,.,.,TRBV25-1,CASSEEGGGRRDTQYF,TGTGCCAGCAGTGAAGAAGGGGGGGGCCGGAGAGATACGCAGTATTTT
TRBJ2-7,few,.,TRBV19,CASSWDNSTYEQYF,TGTGCCAGTTCCTGGGACAACTCGACCTACGAGCAGTACTTC
TRBJ2-1,many,TRBD2,TRBV5-1,CASSWWGVAGARNEQFF,TGCGCCAGCAGCTGGTGGGGGGTAGCGGGAGCCAGGAATGAGCAGTTCTTC
TRBJ2-2,many,.,TRBV7-3,CASSLTTGAGELFF,TGTGCCAGCAGCCTCACGACGGGTGCCGGGGAGCTGTTTTTT
TRBJ2-5,many,.,TRBV3-1,CASSQGNTQETQYF,TGTGCCAGCAGCCAAGGGAACACTCAAGAGACCCAGTACTTC
TRBJ2-1,many,TRBD2,TRBV11-2,CASSLLAGHNEQFF,TGTGCCAGCAGCTTACTAGCGGGGCACAATGAGCAGTTCTTC
TRBJ2-3,many,TRBD2,TRBV7-2,CASSLDGREGLPDTQYF,TGTGCCAGCAGCTTAGATGGGCGGGAGGGCCTCCCAGATACGCAGTATTTT